Sequencing of this TCR beta chain was carried out in a study of blood T cell repertoires in COVID-19. With 5 bases clipped from V and 8 bases from J, the junction kept 6 bases outside the gene matches. The length of the CDR3 is 13 residues. Germline V lookup: CDR1 GTSNPN, CDR2 SVGIG (reference sequence). The data were produced by immunoSEQ multiplex PCR, yet TCRdb's version contains in-frame clones alone and is incomplete. The sample records over 95,000 clones, about four fifths being singletons. Sequencing input: peripheral blood. The rearrangement uses TRBV30 and TRBJ1-4; TRBD1 aligns across 9 bases. The TCR comes from a human donor in a cohort sampled during active COVID-19. This CDR3 is CAWDRQGGEKLFF. CDR3 DNA sequence: TGTGCCTGGGACAGACAGGGGGGAGAAAAACTGTTTTTT.